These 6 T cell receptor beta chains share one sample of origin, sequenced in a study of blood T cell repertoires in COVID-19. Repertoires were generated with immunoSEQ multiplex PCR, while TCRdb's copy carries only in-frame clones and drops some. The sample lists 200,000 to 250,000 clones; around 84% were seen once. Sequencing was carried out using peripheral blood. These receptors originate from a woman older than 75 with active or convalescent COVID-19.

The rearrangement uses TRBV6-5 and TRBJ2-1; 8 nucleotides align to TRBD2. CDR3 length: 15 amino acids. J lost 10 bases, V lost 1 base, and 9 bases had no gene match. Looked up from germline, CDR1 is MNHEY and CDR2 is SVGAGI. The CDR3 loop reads CASSYYPAGGGEQFF. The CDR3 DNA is TGTGCCAGCAGTTACTATCCTGCCGGGGGGGGAGAGCAGTTCTTC.

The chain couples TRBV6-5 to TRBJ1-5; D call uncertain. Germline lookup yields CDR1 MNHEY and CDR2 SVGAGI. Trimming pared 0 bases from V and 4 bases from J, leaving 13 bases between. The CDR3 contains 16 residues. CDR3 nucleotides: TGTGCCAGCAGTTACTCGGGTGGAGGCCAGAATCAGCCCCAGCATTTT. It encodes CASSYSGGGQNQPQHF.

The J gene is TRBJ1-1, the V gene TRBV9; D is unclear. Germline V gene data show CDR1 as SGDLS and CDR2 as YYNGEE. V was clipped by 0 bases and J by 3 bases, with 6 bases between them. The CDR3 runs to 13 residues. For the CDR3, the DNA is TGTGCCAGCAGCGTAGAAGACTACACTGAAGCTTTCTTT. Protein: CASSVEDYTEAFF.

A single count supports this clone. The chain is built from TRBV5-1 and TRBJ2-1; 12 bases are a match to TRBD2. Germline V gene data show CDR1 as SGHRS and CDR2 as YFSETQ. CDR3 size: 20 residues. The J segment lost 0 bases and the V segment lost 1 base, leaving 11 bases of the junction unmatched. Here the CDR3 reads CASSLPEARTSGVSYNEQFF. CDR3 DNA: TGCGCCAGCAGCTTGCCAGAGGCTCGGACTAGCGGGGTCTCCTACAATGAGCAGTTCTTC.

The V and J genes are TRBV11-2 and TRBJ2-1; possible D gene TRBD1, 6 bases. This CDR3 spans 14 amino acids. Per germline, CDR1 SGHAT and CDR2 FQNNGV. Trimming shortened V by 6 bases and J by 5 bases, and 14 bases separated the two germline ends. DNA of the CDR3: TGTGCCAGCAGAACAACGAAGGGGGACAATGAGCAGTTCTTC. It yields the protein CASRTTKGDNEQFF. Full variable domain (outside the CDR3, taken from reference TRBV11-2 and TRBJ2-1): EAGVAQSPRYKIIEKRQSVAFWCNPISGHATLYWYQQILGQGPKLLIQFQNNGVVDDSQLPKDRFSAERLKGVDSTLKIQPAKLEDSAVYLCASRTTKGDNEQFFGPGTRLTVL.

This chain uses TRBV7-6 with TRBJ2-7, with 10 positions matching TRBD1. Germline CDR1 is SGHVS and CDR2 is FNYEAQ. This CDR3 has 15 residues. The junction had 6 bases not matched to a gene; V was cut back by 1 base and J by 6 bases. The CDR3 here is CASSLDGTGESEQYF. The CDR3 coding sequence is TGTGCCAGCAGCTTAGACGGGACAGGGGAGAGCGAGCAGTACTTC.